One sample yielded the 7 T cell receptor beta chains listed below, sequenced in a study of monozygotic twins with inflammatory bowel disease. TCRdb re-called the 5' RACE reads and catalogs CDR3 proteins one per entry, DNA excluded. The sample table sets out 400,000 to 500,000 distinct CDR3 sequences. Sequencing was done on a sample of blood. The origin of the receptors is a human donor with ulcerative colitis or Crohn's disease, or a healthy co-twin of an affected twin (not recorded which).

The CDR3 protein is CASSPSAGADEQYF. The chain recombines TRBV7-2 with TRBJ2-7; TCRdb outputs TRBD1, but without DNA this stays unchecked. Per the germline V gene, CDR1 is SGHTA and CDR2 is FQGNSA. This CDR3 region has 14 residues.

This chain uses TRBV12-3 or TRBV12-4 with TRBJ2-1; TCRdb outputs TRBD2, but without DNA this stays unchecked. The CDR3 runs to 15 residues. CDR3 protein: CASSPLGSGRNEQFF.

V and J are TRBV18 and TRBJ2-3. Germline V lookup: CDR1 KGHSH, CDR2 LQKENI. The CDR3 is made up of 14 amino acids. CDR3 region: CASSPLGGTDTQYF.

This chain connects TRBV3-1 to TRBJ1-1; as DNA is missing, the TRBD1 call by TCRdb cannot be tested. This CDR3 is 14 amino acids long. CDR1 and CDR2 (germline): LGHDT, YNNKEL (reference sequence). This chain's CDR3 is CASSGGDRNLGAFF.

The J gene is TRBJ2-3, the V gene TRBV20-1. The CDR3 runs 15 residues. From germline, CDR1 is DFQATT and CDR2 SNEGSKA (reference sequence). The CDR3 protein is CSARVKGLAPDTQYF.

The CDR3 sequence: CASSLRIPGGSFNYGYTF. The chain combines TRBV11-2 with TRBJ1-2; there is no DNA to check the TCRdb D call of TRBD1. CDR1 is SGHAT and CDR2 is FQNNGV in the germline V gene. There are 18 residues in the CDR3. Variable domain in full (rest from reference TRBV11-2 and TRBJ1-2): EAGVAQSPRYKIIEKRQSVAFWCNPISGHATLYWYQQILGQGPKLLIQFQNNGVVDDSQLPKDRFSAERLKGVDSTLKIQPAKLEDSAVYLCASSLRIPGGSFNYGYTFGSGTRLTVV.

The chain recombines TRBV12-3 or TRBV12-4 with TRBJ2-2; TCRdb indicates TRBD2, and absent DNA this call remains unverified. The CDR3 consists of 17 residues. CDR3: CASSLGTSGLNTGELFF.